Presented here are 25 T cell receptor beta chains from one specimen sequenced in a study of T-cell memory formation after mild COVID-19 (dated by TCRdb to 2020 to 2022). Receptor libraries were prepared by 5' RACE. The reads were generated on an Illumina NovaSeq 6000. The public sequencing data were trimmed at Q25 with fastp and processed into clonotypes with MiXCR by TCRdb, which kept only in-frame beta chains. Duplicate CDR3 protein sequences are folded into a single record with the most common DNA and genes. The sample records 100,000 to 150,000 distinct CDR3 sequences, about 5.9% of which are singletons. Approximately 2.1% of the sample rests with the top ten. Sequencing input: PBMCs or a T cell subset sorted from them (not recorded which). These receptors were obtained from an adult woman who had mild COVID-19 (a few samples of this study predate the infection). The sample titles of this study are shuffled in the database, so cell type and time point are left out; the donor was told from shared clones.

The CDR3 DNA is TGTGCCATCAGTGAACGGGAGGAGGTGAATGAGCAGTTCTTC. Residues: CAISEREEVNEQFF. The chain links TRBV10-3 to TRBJ2-1, with 7 bases identical to TRBD2. Per germline, CDR1 ENHRY and CDR2 SYGVKD. CDR3 size: 14 residues. V lost 3 bases and J lost 7; bases outside the gene matches: 6.

This clonotype was recorded at least ten times. The rearrangement joins TRBV7-9 to TRBJ2-7, with D perhaps matching TRBD2 (7 bases). CDR1 is SEHNR, CDR2 FQNEAQ, per germline (reference sequence). V gave up 6 bases and J gave up 3 bases, with 18 bases separating them. The CDR3 sequence is 15 residues long. CDR3 nucleotide sequence: TGTGCCAGCAGTTTGGACGGCGGGGGCGGCTACGAGCAGTACTTC. This sequence encodes CASSLDGGGGYEQYF.

V gene TRBV19 combines with J gene TRBJ1-5; weak D call: TRBD1 (6 bases). V was cut by 1 base and J by 2 bases, with 18 bases left in between. CDR1 and CDR2 (germline): LNHDA, SQIVND (reference sequence). This CDR3 region has 18 residues. The DNA of the CDR3 is TGTGCCAGTAGTATAGGCAGGGGAGTCTTAGATGGCAATCAGCCCCAGCATTTT. This encodes CASSIGRGVLDGNQPQHF.

The V gene is TRBV18, the J gene TRBJ1-4; D may be TRBD1 (5 bases). The V end was cut by 3 bases, the J end by 6 bases, with 11 bases between. The CDR3 has 14 residues. CDR1 KGHSH and CDR2 LQKENI come from the germline V gene. CDR3 residues: CASSPLGLDEKLFF. As DNA, the CDR3 is TGTGCCAGCTCACCCTTGGGGCTTGATGAAAAACTGTTTTTT.

This clonotype was found a few times. The rearrangement links TRBV25-1 to TRBJ2-5; D is unclear. V shed 6 bases and J shed 7 bases, with 21 bases lying between them. Germline CDR1 reads MGHDK; CDR2 reads SYGVNS. This CDR3 has 15 residues. The CDR3 bases are TGTGCCAGCAGCCCAGTCGGCCCCCATAGTGGGACCCAGTACTTC. Its translation: CASSPVGPHSGTQYF.

This clonotype has a handful of counts. This rearrangement joins TRBV5-6 to TRBJ2-7; D ambiguous. V was trimmed by 1 base and J by 0 bases, leaving 5 bases between them. Germline V gene lookup returns CDR1 SGHDT and CDR2 YYEEEE. There are 13 residues in the CDR3. CDR3 protein: CASSLKSSYEQYF. The CDR3 region has the DNA TGTGCCAGCAGCTTGAAGAGCTCCTACGAGCAGTACTTC.

This clonotype was seen a few times. This rearrangement joins TRBV5-6 to TRBJ2-7; 9 bases match TRBD1. Germline V lookup: CDR1 SGHDT, CDR2 YYEEEE. There are 15 residues in the CDR3. Trimming at V came to 3 bases and at J to 2 bases, leaving 6 bases not matched to a gene. CDR3 sequence reads: CASSWTGTGTYEQYF. CDR3 bases: TGTGCCAGCAGCTGGACCGGGACAGGGACCTACGAGCAGTACTTC.

This chain joins TRBV12-3 or TRBV12-4 and TRBJ2-7, with TRBD1 matching 9 bases. Trimming took 7 bases from V and 3 from J; bases not matched to a gene: 7. This CDR3 spans 14 amino acids. In DNA form, the CDR3 reads TGTGCCAGCACCCCGGGACAGGGCGTCTACGAGCAGTACTTC. Its translation: CASTPGQGVYEQYF.

As concerns this clonotype: A read error is possible here, since a much larger clone lies one base away. Without the conserved terminal phenylalanine or tryptophan, this CDR3 likely stems from a read error. CDR3: CASSLGQGPRSPLHC. The DNA for the CDR3 is TGCGCCAGCAGCTTGGGACAGGGCCCGCGTTCACCCCTCCACTGT. The genes are TRBV5-1 and TRBJ1-6; 7 bases are shared with TRBD1. The CDR3 covers 15 residues. With V trimmed by 0 bases and J by 9 bases, 6 bases remained unmatched. The germline gives CDR1 SGHRS, CDR2 YFSETQ.

The chain employs TRBV7-2 and TRBJ1-6, with D maybe TRBD1 (5 bases). CDR3 size: 15 residues. V was cut by 4 bases and J by 10 bases, with 17 bases left in between. Germline CDR1 reads SGHTA; CDR2 reads FQGNSA. DNA for the CDR3: TGTGCCAGCAGCTCTCTAGGACAATTTGGATCACCCCTCCACTTT. This gives the protein CASSSLGQFGSPLHF.

The gene calls are TRBV3-1 and TRBJ1-1; 9 bases align to TRBD1. This CDR3 spans 16 amino acids. The germline V gene has CDR1 LGHDT and CDR2 YNNKEL (reference sequence). Unmatched junction bases numbered 8, after V lost 4 bases and J lost 2 bases. The DNA for the CDR3 is TGTGCCAGCAGCCCGGGGGACAGGGCCATTAACACTGAAGCTTTCTTT. It is translated as CASSPGDRAINTEAFF.

The genes are TRBV5-1 and TRBJ1-1, with 7 bases lining up with TRBD1. The J segment lost 8 bases and the V segment lost 1 base, leaving 8 bases of the junction unmatched. Germline lookup yields CDR1 SGHRS and CDR2 YFSETQ. This CDR3 region has 14 residues. CDR3 in amino acids: CASSLPDRVSEAFF. CDR3 DNA: TGCGCCAGCAGCTTGCCTGACAGGGTCTCCGAAGCTTTCTTT.

This clonotype came up a few times. The chain is built from TRBV5-1 and TRBJ2-2, with 10 bases lining up with TRBD2. Germline CDR1 and CDR2: SGHRS and YFSETQ. Losses at the gene ends were 4 bases for V and 6 bases for J; bases not matched to a gene: 27. The CDR3 extends over 22 amino acids. Here the CDR3 reads CASSRDYTRTIRLAGAPGELFF. Here the CDR3 DNA reads TGCGCCAGCAGCCGCGACTACACTCGCACCATTCGGCTAGCGGGGGCTCCCGGGGAGCTGTTTTTT.

Ten or more counts support this clonotype. V and J are TRBV5-1 and TRBJ2-3, with a possible D match to TRBD1 (5 bases). Germline values: CDR1 SGHRS, CDR2 YFSETQ. Trimming shortened V by 1 base and J by 1 base, and 10 bases separated the two germline ends. This CDR3 is 15 amino acids long. CDR3 amino acids: CASSLSQGGTDTQYF. The CDR3 nucleotides read TGCGCCAGCAGCTTGAGCCAGGGTGGCACAGATACGCAGTATTTT.

This clonotype was counted between two and nine times. The chain combines TRBV9 with TRBJ2-7, with D perhaps matching TRBD1 (5 bases). CDR3 length equals 12 residues. V was shortened by 0 bases and J by 5 bases, with 6 bases between the two germline ends. CDR1 and CDR2 (germline): SGDLS, YYNGEE. DNA of the CDR3: TGTGCCAGCAGCGTAGAAGGGGACGAGCAGTACTTC. Amino acid sequence: CASSVEGDEQYF.

This clonotype showed up many times. This chain joins TRBV7-2 and TRBJ2-7, with 13 bases identical to TRBD2. The CDR3 runs 16 residues. J lost 4 bases, V lost 5 bases, and 8 bases had no gene match. From germline, CDR1 is SGHTA and CDR2 FQGNSA. Here the CDR3 DNA reads TGTGCCAGCAGCCAACTAGCGGGAGGGCCGAGGTACGAGCAGTACTTC. Encoded protein: CASSQLAGGPRYEQYF.

This chain joins TRBV20-1 and TRBJ2-3, with 7 nucleotides matching TRBD2. There are 12 residues in the CDR3. The junction had 5 bases not matched to a gene; V was cut back by 6 bases and J by 5 bases. The V gene's germline CDR1 is DFQATT and CDR2 SNEGSKA (reference sequence). DNA for the CDR3: TGCAGTGCCAAGGGAGGGGTAGATACGCAGTATTTT. This translates into CSAKGGVDTQYF.

Only a few counts were recorded for this clonotype. The chain is built from TRBV5-1 and TRBJ1-6; TRBD1 matches 8 bases. Germline assignment: CDR1 SGHRS and CDR2 YFSETQ. The CDR3 length is 14 residues. V lost 4 bases to trimming and J lost 6 bases; unmatched junction nucleotides: 3. For the CDR3, the DNA is TGCGCCAGCAGCATGGGACAGGCTAATTCACCCCTCCACTTT. Translating gives CASSMGQANSPLHF.

V is TRBV5-1 and J is TRBJ1-2; 10 bases line up with TRBD1. Germline assignment: CDR1 SGHRS and CDR2 YFSETQ. After removal of 4 bases from V and 5 bases from J, the junction contained 8 bases not matched to a gene. The CDR3 consists of 15 residues. CDR3 nucleotides: TGCGCCAGCAGCCCGTCCGGGACAGGGGAATATGGCTACACCTTC. Translated, it gives CASSPSGTGEYGYTF.

This clonotype was detected many times. The CDR3 loop is CASSLAGLLGNTIYF. CDR3 nucleotides: TGTGCCAGCAGCTTAGCGGGACTGCTGGGGAACACCATATATTTT. The chain employs TRBV7-9 and TRBJ1-3; tentative D call: TRBD1 (5 bases). Germline V gene data show CDR1 as SEHNR and CDR2 as FQNEAQ (reference sequence). The ends were cut back, 0 bases at V and 7 bases at J, with 13 bases in the middle. The CDR3 contains 15 residues.

This clonotype occurred many times. The J gene is TRBJ2-1, the V gene TRBV9, with D unclear. V was cut by 0 bases and J by 6 bases, with 10 bases left in between. CDR3 length: 14 residues. Per germline, CDR1 SGDLS and CDR2 YYNGEE. Written as DNA, the CDR3 is TGTGCCAGCAGCGTAGCTACCCGCGGCAATGAGCAGTTCTTC. Translation: CASSVATRGNEQFF.

This clonotype was observed a few times. The chain is built from TRBV20-1 and TRBJ2-7; 7 nucleotides line up with TRBD1. Unmatched junction bases numbered 7, after V lost 5 bases and J lost 3 bases. The CDR3 has 13 amino acids. Germline V gene data show CDR1 as DFQATT and CDR2 as SNEGSKA (reference sequence). The CDR3 DNA follows: TGCAGTGCTCGGGACAGTGTTATCTACGAGCAGTACTTC. This sequence encodes CSARDSVIYEQYF.

This clonotype was detected a few times. The chain joins TRBV18 to TRBJ2-7, with D perhaps matching TRBD1 or TRBD2 (5 bases each). Germline V lookup: CDR1 KGHSH, CDR2 LQKENI. The V end lost 2 bases, the J end lost 7 bases, and 18 bases lay between the germline ends. The CDR3 length is 15 residues. This CDR3 reads CASSPKSGGGTEQYF. CDR3 nucleotide sequence: TGTGCCAGCTCACCAAAAAGTGGGGGTGGGACGGAGCAGTACTTC.

The V gene is TRBV3-1, the J gene TRBJ2-3; D is undetermined. V was pared by 0 bases and J by 1 base, with 11 bases between. Germline V gene sequence: CDR1 LGHDT, CDR2 YNNKEL (reference sequence). The CDR3 loop spans 16 amino acids. The CDR3 sequence is CASSQERRYRTDTQYF. The CDR3 nucleotides read TGTGCCAGCAGCCAAGAACGGAGATATCGCACAGATACGCAGTATTTT.

The table lists this clonotype with a count of one. The chain carries TRBV24-1 and TRBJ2-2, with D possibly TRBD1 on 5 matching bases. Trimming left V 8 bases short and J 5 bases short, with 8 bases between. Germline CDR1 is KGHDR and CDR2 is SFDVKD. The CDR3 is made up of 12 amino acids. The DNA of the CDR3 is TGTGCCACCAACTCAGGGACCGGGGAGCTGTTTTTT. Protein sequence: CATNSGTGELFF.